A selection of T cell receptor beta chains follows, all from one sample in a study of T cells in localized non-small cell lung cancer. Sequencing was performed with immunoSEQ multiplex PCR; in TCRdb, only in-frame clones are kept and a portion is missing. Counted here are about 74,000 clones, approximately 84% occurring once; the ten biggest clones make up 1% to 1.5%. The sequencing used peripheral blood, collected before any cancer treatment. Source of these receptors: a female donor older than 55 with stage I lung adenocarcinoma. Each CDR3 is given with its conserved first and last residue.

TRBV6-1	CASSEVGTAALTGELFF
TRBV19	CASSYTGVSNSPLHF
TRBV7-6	CASSLLGGLNTGELFF
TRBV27	CASRRGTLSTNEKLFF
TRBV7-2	CASSSIRGTEPNTEAFF
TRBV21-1	CASSRIQDNEQFF
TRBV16	CASKRDRQNEKLFF
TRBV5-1	CASSFQGGGEQYF
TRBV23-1	CASSQSWTGEGGGANVLTF
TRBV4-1	CASSQDLASGVRDEQFF
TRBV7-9	CASSFQSSGNTIYF
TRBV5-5	CASSLTGVWQETQYF
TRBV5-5	CASSDRVTNQPQHF
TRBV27	CASSSHTNTNYGYTF
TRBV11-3	CASSFRGEETQYF
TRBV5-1	CASSWEGQGYTF
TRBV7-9	CASSFGQGASTGELFF
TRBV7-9	CASSLAETAYNSPLHF
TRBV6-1	CASSVTGEVNTEAFF
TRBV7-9	CASSLARVAGDSTDTQYF
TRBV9	CASSANNRALTNTGELFF
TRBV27	CASRGDPENYGYTF
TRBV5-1	CASRESPNEKLFF